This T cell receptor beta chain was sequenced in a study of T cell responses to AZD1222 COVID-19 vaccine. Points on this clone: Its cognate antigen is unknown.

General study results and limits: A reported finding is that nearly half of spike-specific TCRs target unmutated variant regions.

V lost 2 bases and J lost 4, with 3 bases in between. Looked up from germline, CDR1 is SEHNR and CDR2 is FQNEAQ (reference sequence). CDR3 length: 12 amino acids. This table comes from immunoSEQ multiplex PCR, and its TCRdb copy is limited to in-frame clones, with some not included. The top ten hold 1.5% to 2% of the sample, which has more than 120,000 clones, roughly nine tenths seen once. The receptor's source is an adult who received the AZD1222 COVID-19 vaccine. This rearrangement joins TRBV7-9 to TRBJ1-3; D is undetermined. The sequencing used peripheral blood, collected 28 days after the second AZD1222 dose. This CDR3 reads CASSLYGNTIYF. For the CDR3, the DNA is TGTGCCAGCAGCTTATACGGAAACACCATATATTTT.